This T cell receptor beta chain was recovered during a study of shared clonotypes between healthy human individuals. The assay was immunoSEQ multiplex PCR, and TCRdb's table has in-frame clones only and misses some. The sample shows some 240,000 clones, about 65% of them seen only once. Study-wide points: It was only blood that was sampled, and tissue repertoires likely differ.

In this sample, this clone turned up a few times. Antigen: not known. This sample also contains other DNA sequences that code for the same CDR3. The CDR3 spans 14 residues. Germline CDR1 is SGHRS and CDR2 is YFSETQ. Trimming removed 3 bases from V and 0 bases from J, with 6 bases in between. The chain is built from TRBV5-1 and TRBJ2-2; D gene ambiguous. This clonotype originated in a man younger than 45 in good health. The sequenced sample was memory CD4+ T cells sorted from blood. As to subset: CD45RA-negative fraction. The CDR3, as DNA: TGCGCCAGCAGCTCAGACCCGAACACCGGGGAGCTGTTTTTT. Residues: CASSSDPNTGELFF. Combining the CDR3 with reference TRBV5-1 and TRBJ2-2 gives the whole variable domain KAGVTQTPRYLIKTRGQQVTLSCSPISGHRSVSWYQQTPGQGLQFLFEYFSETQRNKGNFPGRFSGRQFSNSRSEMNVSTLELGDSALYLCASSSDPNTGELFFGEGSRLTVL.